The 24 T cell receptor beta chains given below trace back to one sample, sequenced in a study of blood T cell repertoires in COVID-19. Assay used: immunoSEQ multiplex PCR; TCRdb lists only in-frame clones, some missing. The sample has more than 150,000 clones, about 90% seen once. Specimen: PBMCs or T cells enriched from blood (not recorded which). All receptors come from a woman in her thirties who had recovered from COVID-19.

The chain employs TRBV10-3 and TRBJ2-1; perhaps TRBD1 as D (6 bases). CDR3 length: 13 amino acids. V shed 5 bases and J shed 6 bases, with 11 bases lying between them. Per the germline V gene, CDR1 is ENHRY and CDR2 is SYGVKD. CDR3 loop: CAISKQGSNEQFF. CDR3 nucleotide sequence: TGTGCCATCAGTAAACAGGGTTCCAATGAGCAGTTCTTC.

This sequence joins TRBV7-9 and TRBJ1-5; TRBD1 matches 7 bases. The CDR3 runs to 16 residues. Unmatched junction bases numbered 8, after V lost 0 bases and J lost 6 bases. Germline V CDR1 and CDR2: SEHNR, FQNEAQ (reference sequence). The CDR3 loop is CASSLAHTGEVQPQHF. CDR3 nucleotide sequence: TGTGCCAGCAGCTTAGCCCACACAGGGGAAGTTCAGCCCCAGCATTTT. Combining the CDR3 with reference TRBV7-9 and TRBJ1-5 gives the whole variable domain DTGVSQNPRHKITKRGQNVTFRCDPISEHNRLYWYRQTLGQGPEFLTYFQNEAQLEKSRLLSDRFSAERPKGSFSTLEIQRTEQGDSAMYLCASSLAHTGEVQPQHFGDGTRLSIL.

V and J are TRBV28 and TRBJ1-1; 7 nucleotides agree with TRBD1. V lost 5 bases and J lost 4; bases outside the gene matches: 7. There are 14 residues in the CDR3. Germline CDR1 MDHEN, CDR2 SYDVKM. This chain's CDR3 is CASSPLTGVTEAFF. CDR3 DNA: TGTGCCAGCAGTCCGTTAACAGGGGTCACTGAAGCTTTCTTT.

The table lists this clone with a few counts. The chain uses TRBV20-1 and TRBJ1-1; no clear D gene. V dropped 5 bases and J dropped 3 bases, with 7 bases sitting between them. The CDR3 spans 11 residues. Looked up from germline, CDR1 is DFQATT and CDR2 is SNEGSKA (reference sequence). The CDR3 loop reads CSAVRDTEAFF. CDR3 DNA: TGCAGTGCTGTCCGGGACACTGAAGCTTTCTTT.

The chain couples TRBV9 to TRBJ1-2, with D unclear. This CDR3 spans 10 amino acids. The V end lost 5 bases, the J end lost 8 bases, and 7 bases lay between the germline ends. Germline lookup yields CDR1 SGDLS and CDR2 YYNGEE. CDR3 residues: CASRGRGYTF. CDR3 nucleotide sequence: TGTGCCAGCAGAGGGAGAGGCTACACCTTC.

This chain joins TRBV19 and TRBJ1-4, with no clear D. Germline CDR1 LNHDA, CDR2 SQIVND (reference sequence). Trimming took off 8 bases at V and 10 bases at J, with 11 bases between the two ends. This CDR3 comprises 11 residues. The chain's CDR3 is CASDTAGKLFF. The CDR3 coding sequence is TGTGCCAGTGATACGGCGGGAAAACTGTTTTTT. Filled out from reference TRBV19 and TRBJ1-4, the complete variable domain reads DGGITQSPKYLFRKEGQNVTLSCEQNLNHDAMYWYRQDPGQGLRLIYYSQIVNDFQKGDIAEGYSVSREKKESFPLTVTSAQKNPTAFYLCASDTAGKLFFGSGTQLSVL.

A few counts support this clone. The chain joins TRBV15 to TRBJ1-3; D is unclear. Germline V gene sequence: CDR1 LNHNV, CDR2 YYDKDF (reference sequence). The CDR3 has 15 residues. V shed 5 bases and J shed 7 bases, with 18 bases lying between them. CDR3 in amino acids: CATSPTLGGGNTIYF. CDR3 DNA sequence: TGTGCCACCAGCCCTACTTTGGGCGGCGGGAACACCATATATTTT.

V is TRBV12-3 or TRBV12-4 and J is TRBJ1-1; D ambiguous. This CDR3 is 10 amino acids long. V was shortened by 8 bases and J by 7 bases, with 8 bases between the two germline ends. Here the CDR3 DNA reads TGTGCCAGCCAGGCCGATGAAGCTTTCTTT. It translates to CASQADEAFF.

The chain combines TRBV4-2 with TRBJ1-2; 7 nucleotides match TRBD1. V was clipped by 0 bases and J by 4 bases; unmatched bases: 5. The germline gives CDR1 LGHNA, CDR2 YNFKEQ. The CDR3 has 15 residues. The CDR3 loop is CASSQDSGQVYGYTF. As DNA, the CDR3 is TGTGCCAGCAGCCAAGATAGTGGACAGGTCTATGGCTACACCTTC.

The rearrangement links TRBV19 to TRBJ1-1; D is perhaps TRBD1 (6 bases). Trimming pared 5 bases from V and 0 bases from J, leaving 10 bases between. Germline V lookup: CDR1 LNHDA, CDR2 SQIVND (reference sequence). The CDR3 length is 14 residues. CDR3 loop: CASSYRAMNTEAFF. The CDR3 coding sequence is TGTGCCAGTAGTTACAGGGCTATGAACACTGAAGCTTTCTTT.

CDR3 nucleotide sequence: TGTGCCAGCAGCTTAGCCTCCAGGGGGTCTGAAGCTTTCTTT. Its protein is CASSLASRGSEAFF. This sequence joins TRBV7-6 and TRBJ1-1, with 7 bases fitting TRBD1. CDR3 size: 14 residues. From germline, CDR1 is SGHVS and CDR2 FNYEAQ. The trim removed 0 bases at V and 6 bases at J, leaving 4 bases unmatched.

Notes on this clone: The junction does not match germline at one end; this may be a read error. The V gene is TRBV28, the J gene TRBJ1-2; 8 nucleotides agree with TRBD1. This CDR3 comprises 10 residues. CDR1 MDHEN and CDR2 SYDVKM come from the germline V gene. The CDR3 DNA reads as TGTGCCAGCAGCGGGGGACAGGAGCTCTTC. This translates into CASSGGQELF.

The CDR3 nucleotides are TGTGCCAGCAGCAACACTGGGGGGGTAACCTACAATGAGCAGTTCTTC. This encodes CASSNTGGVTYNEQFF. The gene calls are TRBV5-8 and TRBJ2-1; 7 bases align to TRBD2. V was pared by 4 bases and J by 2 bases, with 9 bases of the junction left unmatched. CDR1 is SGHTS, CDR2 YDEGEE, per germline. The CDR3 runs 16 residues.

CDR3: CASSPQGYGEEQYF. The CDR3 nucleotides read TGTGCCAGCAGCCCCCAGGGTTATGGTGAAGAGCAGTACTTC. This chain joins TRBV7-9 and TRBJ2-7; D may be TRBD1 (5 bases). Trimming cost V 5 bases and J 7 bases, with 18 bases left between them. Germline CDR1 reads SEHNR; CDR2 reads FQNEAQ (reference sequence). CDR3 length equals 14 residues.

The chain recombines TRBV21-1 with TRBJ1-4. TRBV21-1 is assigned pseudogene status. The CDR3 consists of 15 residues. The CDR3 is CASSKARELDEKLFF. The DNA of the CDR3 is TGTGCCAGCAGCAAAGCGCGGGAGTTGGATGAAAAACTGTTTTTT.

The chain has TRBV19 and TRBJ2-7, with unresolved D. Germline V gives CDR1 LNHDA, CDR2 SQIVND (reference sequence). This CDR3 region has 14 residues. V was clipped by 3 bases and J by 0 bases, with 9 bases between them. The CDR3 protein is CASSIERSSYEQYF. As DNA, the CDR3 is TGTGCCAGTAGTATCGAGCGTTCCTCCTACGAGCAGTACTTC.

This clone was detected only once. The J gene is TRBJ1-6, the V gene TRBV10-3, with D possibly TRBD1 on 5 matching bases. The length of the CDR3 is 15 residues. The germline CDR1 and CDR2 sequences are ENHRY and SYGVKD. Trimming pared 0 bases from V and 5 bases from J, leaving 8 bases between. In nucleotides, the CDR3 is TGTGCCATCAGTGAGTCTCAGGGAAATAATTCACCCCTCCACTTT. It is translated as CAISESQGNNSPLHF.

The rearrangement uses TRBV7-9 and TRBJ1-2; 7 bases match TRBD1. V dropped 5 bases and J dropped 2; count of bases not matched to a gene: 14. The CDR3 is 17 amino acids. Per the germline V gene, CDR1 is SEHNR and CDR2 is FQNEAQ (reference sequence). The DNA of the CDR3 is TGTGCCAGCAGCCTACGTAGGGGGGACAGTTCCAACTATGGCTACACCTTC. The encoded protein is CASSLRRGDSSNYGYTF.

The genes are TRBV6-5 and TRBJ2-1, with 7 nucleotides matching TRBD2. There are 12 residues in the CDR3. CDR1 MNHEY and CDR2 SVGAGI come from the germline V gene. Germline trimming cut 10 bases from V and 8 bases from J; bases unmatched to any gene: 8. In DNA, the CDR3 is TGTGCCATCAGGGAGGGGCTCGATGAGCAGTTCTTC. Residues: CAIREGLDEQFF.

CDR3 amino acids: CASSSSGYGYTF. The CDR3 nucleotides read TGTGCCAGCAGCTCCTCAGGGTATGGCTACACCTTC. The rearrangement joins TRBV7-9 to TRBJ1-2, with D possibly matching TRBD1 (5 bases). CDR1 SEHNR and CDR2 FQNEAQ come from the germline V gene (reference sequence). CDR3 length equals 12 residues. Deletions cut 4 bases from V and 5 bases from J, with 8 bases between.

As concerns this clone: The same CDR3 can be traced to other DNA sequences in this sample. The chain couples TRBV29-1 to TRBJ2-7, with D possibly matching TRBD1 (6 bases). The V gene's germline CDR1 is SQVTM and CDR2 ANQGSEA. V was shortened by 7 bases and J by 0 bases, with 13 bases between the two germline ends. The length of the CDR3 is 13 residues. The CDR3 spells CSARGHLSYEQYF. Here the CDR3 DNA reads TGCAGCGCCAGGGGACACCTCTCCTACGAGCAGTACTTC.

V usage is TRBV11-3 and J usage is TRBJ2-2, with D maybe TRBD1 (5 bases). The CDR3 has 13 residues. The germline gives CDR1 SGHNT, CDR2 YENEEA. V lost 5 bases to trimming and J lost 8 bases, with 12 bases between them. The DNA for the CDR3 is TGTGCCAGCAGCGCGCCAGGGCAAGGGGAGCTGTTTTTT. Its protein product is CASSAPGQGELFF.

CDR3 DNA: TGCGCCAGCAGGGCGGGGGGGAGGAATGAGCAGTTCTTC. Amino acid sequence: CASRAGGRNEQFF. The chain has TRBV4-1 and TRBJ2-1; 9 positions match TRBD2. The CDR3 is made up of 13 amino acids. The junction had 4 bases not matched to a gene; V was cut back by 6 bases and J by 7 bases. Per germline, CDR1 MGHRA and CDR2 YSYEKL.

The chain has TRBV9 and TRBJ1-2; 10 bases fit TRBD1. The CDR3 contains 16 residues. CDR1 and CDR2 from the germline V gene are SGDLS and YYNGEE. V gave up 0 bases and J gave up 1 base; unmatched junction bases: 3. This CDR3 is CASSVGDRGYNYGYTF. Here the CDR3 DNA reads TGTGCCAGCAGCGTAGGGGACAGGGGCTATAACTATGGCTACACCTTC. The whole variable domain, remainder taken from reference TRBV9 and TRBJ1-2, is DSGVTQTPKHLITATGQRVTLRCSPRSGDLSVYWYQQSLDQGLQFLIQYYNGEERAKGNILERFSAQQFPDLHSELNLSSLELGDSALYFCASSVGDRGYNYGYTFGSGTRLTVV.